These 9 T cell receptor beta chains were all obtained from the same sample, sequenced in a study of CXCR3-negative and CXCR3-positive naive CD8 T cells. Their cognate antigens are unknown. Study outcomes and limitations: Naive CXCR3-positive cells had TRB CDR3s more hydrophobic than those of CXCR3-negative naive cells.

cDNA libraries for TRB were generated by 5' RACE incorporating UMI labels. TCRdb processed the 5' RACE reads again and assigns one entry to each CDR3 protein, with no DNA. This sample's table has over 100,000 distinct CDR3 sequences. The sample was naive CXCR3+ CD8+ T cells from blood. Subset given: CD45RO-CCR7+CD27+CD95- naive CD8+ T cells expressing CXCR3 (TNR3+). The receptors derive from a human donor in good health. Some clones in this sample may be carry-over from other donors' samples.

CDR3 sequence: CASSTRGGTEAFF. The gene calls are TRBV9 and TRBJ1-1. The CDR3 is 13 amino acids. The germline CDR1 and CDR2 sequences are SGDLS and YYNGEE.

This rearrangement joins TRBV12-3 or TRBV12-4 to TRBJ2-5. The CDR3 extends over 14 amino acids. CDR3 residues: CASSFDASQETQYF.

V gene TRBV7-9 combines with J gene TRBJ2-2; TCRdb's D gene call, TRBD2, goes unchecked for lack of DNA. CDR1 is SEHNR, CDR2 FQNEAQ, per germline (reference sequence). This CDR3 is 16 amino acids long. The CDR3 loop is CASSFGRLAGHGELFF.

The chain carries TRBV12-1 and TRBJ2-7. TRBV12-1 is a pseudogene. The CDR3 consists of 15 residues. The CDR3 protein is CASSRVSDGDYEQYF.

This chain links TRBV20-1 with TRBJ1-1; the TCRdb D gene call, TRBD1, has no DNA to confirm it. CDR3 length equals 13 residues. Germline lookup yields CDR1 DFQATT and CDR2 SNEGSKA (reference sequence). CDR3 in amino acids: CSARHRERTEAFF.

The gene calls are TRBV7-3 and TRBJ2-1; TCRdb picks TRBD2, but there is no DNA to check that call. Germline V gives CDR1 SGHTA, CDR2 FQGTGA. The CDR3 sequence is 18 residues long. The chain's CDR3 is CASSLINPSGVLFDEQFF. The full variable domain, rest sourced from reference TRBV7-3 and TRBJ2-1, is GAGVSQTPSNKVTEKGKYVELRCDPISGHTALYWYRQSLGQGPEFLIYFQGTGAADDSGLPNDRFFAVRPEGSVSTLKIQRTERGDSAVYLCASSLINPSGVLFDEQFFGPGTRLTVL.

This rearrangement joins TRBV19 to TRBJ2-7; the TRBD1 assignment by TCRdb is unverifiable without DNA. Germline CDR1 reads LNHDA; CDR2 reads SQIVND (reference sequence). The CDR3 extends over 13 amino acids. CDR3 residues: CASSSGGPYEQYF. Filled out from reference TRBV19 and TRBJ2-7, the complete variable domain reads DGGITQSPKYLFRKEGQNVTLSCEQNLNHDAMYWYRQDPGQGLRLIYYSQIVNDFQKGDIAEGYSVSREKKESFPLTVTSAQKNPTAFYLCASSSGGPYEQYFGPGTRLTVT.

The chain is built from TRBV5-1 and TRBJ2-7. Germline V CDR1 and CDR2: SGHRS, YFSETQ. The CDR3 spans 15 residues. CDR3 loop: CASSLEVSPSYEQYF. The full variable domain, its missing parts supplied by reference TRBV5-1 and TRBJ2-7, is KAGVTQTPRYLIKTRGQQVTLSCSPISGHRSVSWYQQTPGQGLQFLFEYFSETQRNKGNFPGRFSGRQFSNSRSEMNVSTLELGDSALYLCASSLEVSPSYEQYFGPGTRLTVT.

The V call is TRBV19, the J call TRBJ2-7. Germline V gene data show CDR1 as LNHDA and CDR2 as SQIVND (reference sequence). This CDR3 comprises 11 residues. CDR3 residues: CASSRSGEQYF.